This TCR beta chain was sequenced for a study of cytomegalovirus exposure and HLA in healthy donors. Study-level background: Of the donors genotyped, several hundred in all, around 77% fell in the Caucasian-associated ancestry cluster. The study's findings and limits: V- and J-gene trimming in TCR beta was tied to a missense DCLRE1C variant by an analysis performed later.

It was with 60 Vbeta and 13 Jbeta primers that the PCR ran. This table comes from immunoSEQ multiplex PCR, and its TCRdb copy is limited to in-frame clones, with some not included. The data hold about 140,000 clones, with approximately 77% observed a single time. Turning to this clone: The antigen is not known.

This TCR came from a woman in her forties in good health and CMV-seronegative. What was sequenced was PBMCs.

This chain's CDR3 is CASSLSGSADTQYF. In nucleotides, the CDR3 is TGCGCCAGCAGCTTGAGCGGTTCGGCAGATACGCAGTATTTT. The V and J genes are TRBV5-1 and TRBJ2-3, with D maybe TRBD2 (5 bases). Germline CDR1 and CDR2: SGHRS and YFSETQ. CDR3 length: 14 residues. V was cut by 1 base and J by 4 bases, with 10 bases left in between.